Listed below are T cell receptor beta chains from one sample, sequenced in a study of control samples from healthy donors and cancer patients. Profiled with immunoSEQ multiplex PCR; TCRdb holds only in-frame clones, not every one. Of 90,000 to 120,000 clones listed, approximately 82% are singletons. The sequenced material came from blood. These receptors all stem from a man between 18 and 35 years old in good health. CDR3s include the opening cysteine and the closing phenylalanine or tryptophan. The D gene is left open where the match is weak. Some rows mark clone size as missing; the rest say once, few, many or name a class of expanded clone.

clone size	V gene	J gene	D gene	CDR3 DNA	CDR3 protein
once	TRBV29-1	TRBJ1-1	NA	TGCAGCGTTGAAGATCTGAGTCAGCCGAACACTGAAGCTTTCTTT	CSVEDLSQPNTEAFF
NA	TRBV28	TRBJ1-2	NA	TGTGCCAGCACCCGGACACCGCGGGGCTACACCTTC	CASTRTPRGYTF
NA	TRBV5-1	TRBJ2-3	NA	TGCGCCAGCAGCGCAACCGGGACGGAGAACACAGATACGCAGTATTTT	CASSATGTENTDTQYF
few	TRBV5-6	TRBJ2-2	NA	TGTGCCAGCAGCCCCGGGGGATGGGGGTTTAACGGGGAGCTGTTTTTT	CASSPGGWGFNGELFF
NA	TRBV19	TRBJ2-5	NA	TGTGCCAGTAGCGTAGGACCGCAAGAGACCCAGTACTTC	CASSVGPQETQYF
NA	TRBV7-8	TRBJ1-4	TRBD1	TGTGCCAGCAGCACGGGACAGTTTAATGAAAAACTGTTTTTT	CASSTGQFNEKLFF
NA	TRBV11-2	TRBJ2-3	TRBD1	TGTGCCAGCAGCCCGGGGACAGGGGGATGGACAGATACGCAGTATTTT	CASSPGTGGWTDTQYF
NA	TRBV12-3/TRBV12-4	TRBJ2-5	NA	TGTGCCAGCAGTTTATCGGACTTGGCGACCCAGTACTTC	CASSLSDLATQYF
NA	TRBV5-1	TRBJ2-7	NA	TGCGCCAGCAGCTGGGGTACCGGGACCCTGGCCTACGAGCAGTACTTC	CASSWGTGTLAYEQYF
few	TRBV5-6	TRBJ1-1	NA	TGTGCCAGCAGCTTGCTAGGGAGGGACACTGAAGCTTTCTTT	CASSLLGRDTEAFF
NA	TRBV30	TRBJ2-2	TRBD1	TGTGCCTCCCCGGGACAGGCGAACACCGGGGAGCTGTTTTTT	CASPGQANTGELFF
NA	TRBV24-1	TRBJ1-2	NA	TGTGCCACCAGTAACCCCTGGAACTATGGCTACACCTTC	CATSNPWNYGYTF